Each of the 30 T cell receptor beta chains below was sequenced from the same sample in a study of STAT5B mutations in CD4+ large granular lymphocyte leukemia. Produced via immunoSEQ multiplex PCR; TCRdb's table is partial and in-frame only. The data contain about 35,000 clones, roughly 76% of them seen just once; the ten biggest clones take up 4.4%. The specimen sequenced was CD4+ T cells from blood buffy coats. These TCRs come from a human donor in good health.

This clone was observed a few times. V and J are TRBV2 and TRBJ1-5; 8 bases match TRBD1. Trimming at V came to 5 bases and at J to 4 bases, leaving 4 bases not matched to a gene. Germline loops: CDR1 SNHLY, CDR2 FYNNEI. The CDR3 runs to 14 residues. The CDR3 protein is CASSLTGDNQPQHF. Written as DNA, the CDR3 is TGTGCCAGCAGTTTGACAGGGGATAATCAGCCCCAGCATTTT. Supplemented by reference TRBV2 and TRBJ1-5, the full variable domain reads EPEVTQTPSHQVTQMGQEVILRCVPISNHLYFYWYRQILGQKVEFLVSFYNNEISEKSEIFDDQFSVERPDGSNFTLKIRSTKLEDSAMYFCASSLTGDNQPQHFGDGTRLSIL.

This chain joins TRBV4-3 and TRBJ2-1; TRBD2 matches at 15 bases. CDR1 LGHNA and CDR2 YSLEER come from the germline V gene. Losses at the gene ends were 5 bases for V and 6 bases for J; bases not matched to a gene: 8. The CDR3 loop spans 17 amino acids. The CDR3 protein is CASSTQRGLAGGNEQFF. The CDR3 nucleotides are TGCGCCAGCAGCACCCAAAGGGGACTAGCGGGGGGCAATGAGCAGTTCTTC.

The chain uses TRBV28 and TRBJ2-1; TRBD1 matches at 10 bases. The germline V gene has CDR1 MDHEN and CDR2 SYDVKM. With 3 bases clipped from V and 7 bases from J, the junction kept 21 bases outside the gene matches. The CDR3 length is 20 residues. The DNA for the CDR3 is TGTGCCAGCAGTTTTCGTAGCGGAAGGGACAGGGGTCGTGCGGAGAATGAGCAGTTCTTC. It yields the protein CASSFRSGRDRGRAENEQFF.

The genes are TRBV7-2 and TRBJ2-2; D possibly corresponds to TRBD2 (5 bases). The CDR3 consists of 16 residues. Deletions cut 3 bases from V and 3 bases from J, with 14 bases between. Germline loops: CDR1 SGHTA, CDR2 FQGNSA. CDR3 loop: CASSFKRRLDTGELFF. CDR3 bases: TGTGCCAGCAGCTTTAAGCGGCGGCTTGACACCGGGGAGCTGTTTTTT. Looking up the rest from reference TRBV7-2 and TRBJ2-2 gives the full variable domain: GAGVSQSPSNKVTEKGKDVELRCDPISGHTALYWYRQSLGQGLEFLIYFQGNSAPDKSGLPSDRFSAERTGGSVSTLTIQRTQQEDSAVYLCASSFKRRLDTGELFFGEGSRLTVL.

The rearrangement links TRBV6-5 to TRBJ1-1; D not certain. Between the trimmed V and J ends, which lost 0 bases and 2 bases, there was a span of 10 bases. CDR1 and CDR2 (germline): MNHEY, SVGAGI. The CDR3 sequence is 15 residues long. The CDR3 DNA is TGTGCCAGCAGTTACTCGGCAGGACCTAACACTGAAGCTTTCTTT. As protein: CASSYSAGPNTEAFF.

The genes are TRBV18 and TRBJ1-2; D may be TRBD1 (5 bases). The germline V and J ends were trimmed by 5 bases and 4 bases, with 11 bases remaining between them. The CDR3 runs 13 residues. Germline loops: CDR1 KGHSH, CDR2 LQKENI. CDR3 sequence: CASSETVAYGYTF. CDR3 in DNA: TGTGCCAGCTCAGAGACAGTGGCCTATGGCTACACCTTC.

The chain recombines TRBV27 with TRBJ2-2; 14 nucleotides align to TRBD2. The CDR3 consists of 15 residues. The trim removed 8 bases at V and 7 bases at J, leaving 6 bases unmatched. Per the germline V gene, CDR1 is MNHEY and CDR2 is SMNVEV (reference sequence). For the CDR3, the DNA is TGTGCCAGCCGTGGGGGACTAGCGGGAGTCGGGGAGCTGTTTTTT. Translating it yields CASRGGLAGVGELFF.

The chain has TRBV11-3 and TRBJ2-7, with 12 bases matching TRBD2. The J segment lost 9 bases and the V segment lost 4 bases, leaving 7 bases of the junction unmatched. CDR3 size: 14 residues. CDR1 SGHNT and CDR2 YENEEA come from the germline V gene. Written as DNA, the CDR3 is TGTGCCAGCAGCTCCGGGACTAGCGGGCTCGGGCAGTACTTC. Translation gives CASSSGTSGLGQYF.

The genes are TRBV29-1 and TRBJ1-5, with D tentatively TRBD1 (6 bases). The CDR3 covers 16 residues. V was clipped by 6 bases and J by 4 bases, with 22 bases between them. Germline V gene sequence: CDR1 SQVTM, CDR2 ANQGSEA. The CDR3 region has the DNA TGCAGCGTGGGCAGAAAAACAGGGATAGAGAATCAGCCCCAGCATTTT. Translation: CSVGRKTGIENQPQHF.

This rearrangement joins TRBV11-2 to TRBJ2-1, with 10 positions matching TRBD2. Germline assignment: CDR1 SGHAT and CDR2 FQNNGV. CDR3 length: 17 amino acids. J lost 13 bases, V lost 4 bases, and 19 bases had no gene match. CDR3 nucleotides: TGTGCCAGCAGCTCATGGGGACTAGCGACCAAAAGGGGTTTCCAGTTCTTC. Protein product: CASSSWGLATKRGFQFF.

The chain is built from TRBV29-1 and TRBJ2-3; D remains unclear. CDR1 is SQVTM and CDR2 is ANQGSEA in the germline V gene. V lost 2 bases to trimming and J lost 2 bases, with 14 bases between them. The CDR3 is 15 residues long. The CDR3 sequence is CSVERWTDITDTQYF. CDR3 DNA: TGCAGCGTTGAAAGATGGACGGATATCACAGATACGCAGTATTTT.

The V call is TRBV14, the J call TRBJ1-5, with no clear D. This CDR3 comprises 13 residues. With 2 bases removed from V and 6 bases from J, the gap between germline ends came to 8 bases. CDR1 SGHDN and CDR2 FVKESK come from the germline V gene. This chain's CDR3 is CASSQTSGQPQHF. Here the CDR3 DNA reads TGTGCCAGCAGCCAAACAAGCGGTCAGCCCCAGCATTTT.

This chain joins TRBV27 and TRBJ2-1; D is unclear. The CDR3 consists of 13 residues. With 0 bases removed from V and 10 bases from J, the gap between germline ends came to 10 bases. Germline V gene data show CDR1 as MNHEY and CDR2 as SMNVEV (reference sequence). The CDR3 nucleotides are TGTGCCAGCAGTTTATCGGACCCGTGGGAGCAGTTCTTC. This translates into CASSLSDPWEQFF.

This clone was counted between two and nine times. This chain links TRBV6-1 with TRBJ2-3, with D maybe TRBD1 (6 bases). Germline loops: CDR1 MNHNS, CDR2 SASEGT. This CDR3 contains 13 residues. V lost 11 bases to trimming and J lost 0 bases, with 12 bases between them. CDR3 in amino acids: CAGGQLSTDTQYF. The CDR3 DNA follows: TGTGCCGGAGGACAGCTTAGCACAGATACGCAGTATTTT.

This chain links TRBV28 with TRBJ1-5; possibly TRBD1 for D (6 bases). V lost 3 bases, J lost 4 bases, and 13 bases lay in between. The CDR3 is made up of 15 amino acids. Germline CDR1 and CDR2: MDHEN and SYDVKM. The CDR3 protein is CASSFRQAFNQPQHF. The CDR3, as DNA: TGTGCCAGCAGTTTCCGACAGGCGTTTAATCAGCCCCAGCATTTT. Looking up the rest from reference TRBV28 and TRBJ1-5 gives the full variable domain: DVKVTQSSRYLVKRTGEKVFLECVQDMDHENMFWYRQDPGLGLRLIYFSYDVKMKEKGDIPEGYSVSREKKERFSLILESASTNQTSMYLCASSFRQAFNQPQHFGDGTRLSIL.

The CDR3 region is CASSQGLAGGLNEQFF. As DNA, the CDR3 is TGCGCCAGCAGCCAGGGACTAGCGGGAGGGCTGAATGAGCAGTTCTTC. The rearrangement joins TRBV4-3 to TRBJ2-1; the match to TRBD2 covers 16 bases. The trim removed 3 bases at V and 7 bases at J, leaving 3 bases unmatched. The CDR3 has 16 residues. Germline V gene lookup returns CDR1 LGHNA and CDR2 YSLEER.

CDR3 sequence reads: CASSFQGRAEMSIQYF. The CDR3 DNA follows: TGTGCCAGCAGCTTTCAAGGGAGGGCCGAGATGAGCATTCAGTACTTC. V gene TRBV11-2 combines with J gene TRBJ2-4; TRBD2 matches 7 bases. The trim removed 3 bases at V and 9 bases at J, leaving 14 bases unmatched. This CDR3 has 16 residues. Germline assignment: CDR1 SGHAT and CDR2 FQNNGV.

The chain recombines TRBV7-6 with TRBJ1-3; D is uncertain. Germline CDR1 SGHVS, CDR2 FNYEAQ. The CDR3 sequence is 15 residues long. The V gene lost 5 bases and the J gene lost 0 bases, with 11 bases spanning the gap. The CDR3 protein is CASSPRTSSGNTIYF. The CDR3 DNA sequence: TGTGCCAGCAGCCCGCGGACCAGCTCTGGAAACACCATATATTTT. Supplemented by reference TRBV7-6 and TRBJ1-3, the full variable domain reads GAGVSQSPRYKVTKRGQDVALRCDPISGHVSLYWYRQALGQGPEFLTYFNYEAQQDKSGLPNDRFSAERPEGSISTLTIQRTEQRDSAMYRCASSPRTSSGNTIYFGEGSWLTVV.

This chain links TRBV7-8 with TRBJ2-2, with D uncertain. CDR3 length: 16 residues. The germline V gene encodes CDR1 SGHVS and CDR2 FQNEAQ. The V and J ends lost 1 base and 2 bases respectively, with 11 bases between them. The CDR3 DNA reads TGTGCCAGCAGCTTAGATCGGCCACTAAACACCGGGGAGCTGTTTTTT. It codes for CASSLDRPLNTGELFF.

The chain links TRBV7-2 to TRBJ1-1; no reliable D call. Germline loops: CDR1 SGHTA, CDR2 FQGNSA. V dropped 2 bases and J dropped 5 bases, with 12 bases sitting between them. The length of the CDR3 is 14 residues. CDR3 sequence reads: CASSLLSGGTEAFF. The CDR3 bases are TGTGCCAGCAGCTTATTGTCAGGAGGTACTGAAGCTTTCTTT.

The CDR3 coding sequence is TGTGCCAGCAGCTTAGTTCAGGGGACAGTAGCTGAAGCTTTCTTT. It translates to CASSLVQGTVAEAFF. The chain joins TRBV7-2 to TRBJ1-1; 7 positions agree with TRBD1. The CDR3 has 15 amino acids. Trimming cost V 1 base and J 6 bases; bases outside gene matches: 8. Germline V gene data show CDR1 as SGHTA and CDR2 as FQGNSA.

V gene TRBV15 combines with J gene TRBJ2-7; D may be TRBD1 (5 bases). The CDR3 sequence is 15 residues long. Trimming took off 5 bases at V and 0 bases at J, with 14 bases between the two ends. Germline V lookup: CDR1 LNHNV, CDR2 YYDKDF (reference sequence). The CDR3 coding sequence is TGTGCCACCAGCGTAAGACACGACAGCTCCTACGAGCAGTACTTC. It yields the protein CATSVRHDSSYEQYF.

The chain is built from TRBV11-1 and TRBJ2-5; D perhaps matches TRBD1 (6 bases). Germline V gene data show CDR1 as SGHAT and CDR2 as FQDESV (reference sequence). This CDR3 is built from 12 residues. Trimming pared 11 bases from V and 4 bases from J, leaving 14 bases between. As DNA, the CDR3 is TGTGCCGTCCAGGGGCCCCCAGAGACCCAGTACTTC. It is translated as CAVQGPPETQYF.

The chain is built from TRBV7-9 and TRBJ1-5; D perhaps matches TRBD1 (5 bases). The CDR3 has 17 residues. Germline V gene data show CDR1 as SEHNR and CDR2 as FQNEAQ (reference sequence). V was pared by 1 base and J by 3 bases, with 16 bases between. The CDR3 sequence: CASSLEYGAGNNQPQHF. CDR3 in DNA: TGTGCCAGCAGCTTAGAGTATGGGGCAGGGAACAATCAGCCCCAGCATTTT.

This sequence joins TRBV28 and TRBJ1-3; D gene uncertain. The CDR3 totals 18 residues. From germline, CDR1 is MDHEN and CDR2 SYDVKM. V lost 5 bases and J lost 2, with 22 bases in between. CDR3 in amino acids: CASSPGPTRQRPGNTIYF. CDR3 coding DNA: TGTGCCAGCAGTCCGGGCCCCACTCGGCAGAGGCCTGGAAACACCATATATTTT.

DNA of the CDR3: TGTGCCAGCTCACCGGGTGAACAGGGCCACGAGCAGTACTTC. As protein: CASSPGEQGHEQYF. V gene TRBV18 combines with J gene TRBJ2-7; a weak D match, TRBD1 (6 bases). V dropped 3 bases and J dropped 5 bases, with 14 bases sitting between them. Per the germline V gene, CDR1 is KGHSH and CDR2 is LQKENI. This CDR3 is built from 14 residues.

This clone was detected only once. The chain recombines TRBV11-2 with TRBJ2-7; TRBD1 matches 7 bases. This CDR3 has 14 residues. Trimming took 4 bases from V and 2 from J; bases not matched to a gene: 5. The germline CDR1 and CDR2 sequences are SGHAT and FQNNGV. The CDR3 loop is CASSSSTGTYEQYF. The DNA for the CDR3 is TGTGCCAGCAGCTCCTCGACAGGGACCTACGAGCAGTACTTC. The full variable domain, in which reference TRBV11-2 and TRBJ2-7 provide the parts outside the CDR3, is EAGVAQSPRYKIIEKRQSVAFWCNPISGHATLYWYQQILGQGPKLLIQFQNNGVVDDSQLPKDRFSAERLKGVDSTLKIQPAKLEDSAVYLCASSSSTGTYEQYFGPGTRLTVT.

V gene TRBV18 combines with J gene TRBJ2-1; 16 positions agree with TRBD2. This CDR3 spans 17 amino acids. The V gene end was trimmed by 3 bases and the J gene end by 6 bases; junction bases not matched to a gene: 5. Germline V lookup: CDR1 KGHSH, CDR2 LQKENI. CDR3 nucleotides: TGTGCCAGCTCACCCCCGGGACTAGCGGGAGGGCGCAATGAGCAGTTCTTC. Translating it yields CASSPPGLAGGRNEQFF.

This chain links TRBV6-5 with TRBJ2-5, with 7 bases aligning to TRBD2. Germline loops: CDR1 MNHEY, CDR2 SVGAGI. The CDR3 extends over 13 amino acids. V dropped 4 bases and J dropped 3; count of bases not matched to a gene: 2. CDR3 nucleotides: TGTGCCAGCAGTTTGGGGGGGAAAGAGACCCAGTACTTC. This sequence encodes CASSLGGKETQYF.

V is TRBV10-2 and J is TRBJ1-4; a possible D gene is TRBD1 (6 bases). Trimming cost V 6 bases and J 3 bases, with 11 bases left between them. The CDR3 is 14 residues long. The germline V gene encodes CDR1 WSHSY and CDR2 SAAADI. The CDR3 is CASSRGRANEKLFF. In nucleotides, the CDR3 is TGCGCCAGCAGCAGGGGAAGGGCTAATGAAAAACTGTTTTTT.